These T cell receptor beta chains were read from a single sample in a study of cytomegalovirus exposure and HLA in healthy donors. The protocol was immunoSEQ multiplex PCR, while the TCRdb copy is restricted to in-frame clones and leaves out a portion. The profile covers 130,000 to 150,000 clones, with 74% appearing a single time and around 4.5% taken by the ten largest. The sequenced material came from PBMCs. The receptors come from a man in his late teens or twenties in good health and CMV-seropositive. CDR3s include the opening cysteine and the closing phenylalanine or tryptophan. The D gene is left open where the match is weak. Expanded clones are given a class, and other clones once, few, many or no size at all.

TRBJ1-1 | - | TRBV6-5 | few | CASNEGGVTREAFF | TGTGCCAGCAACGAAGGAGGGGTGACTCGTGAAGCTTTCTTT
TRBJ1-5 | TRBD1 | TRBV7-9 | once | CASSETGGGNQPQHF | TGTGCCAGCAGCGAAACAGGGGGGGGCAATCAGCCCCAGCATTTT
TRBJ1-2 | TRBD1 | TRBV2 | few | CASTRTGGRGYTF | TGTGCCAGCACCAGGACAGGGGGTAGGGGCTACACCTTC
TRBJ2-7 | - | TRBV30 | - | CAWGSLATYEQYF | TGTGCCTGGGGTTCCCTTGCTACCTACGAGCAGTACTTC
TRBJ1-1 | - | TRBV23-1 | - | CASLRGLNTEAFF | TGCGCCAGCCTTAGGGGTTTGAACACTGAAGCTTTCTTT
TRBJ2-1 | - | TRBV27 | - | CASSLAGSSYNEQFF | TGTGCCAGCAGTTTAGCGGGGAGCTCCTACAATGAGCAGTTCTTC
TRBJ2-1 | TRBD1 | TRBV28 | - | CASSEPGTGPHNEQFF | TGTGCCAGCAGTGAACCCGGGACAGGGCCCCACAATGAGCAGTTCTTC
TRBJ2-2 | - | TRBV29-1 | - | CSGGGLNTGELFF | TGCAGCGGAGGGGGTCTGAACACCGGGGAGCTGTTTTTT
TRBJ2-1 | - | TRBV2 | - | CASSESRAGVYNEQFF | TGTGCCAGCAGCGAAAGTCGGGCAGGGGTGTACAATGAGCAGTTCTTC
TRBJ1-1 | TRBD1 | TRBV7-3 | - | CASSLTVGQAAFF | TGTGCCAGCAGCTTAACGGTCGGACAGGCGGCTTTCTTT
TRBJ2-5 | - | TRBV29-1 | - | CSVDWSGAQKTQYF | TGCAGCGTTGATTGGTCAGGTGCCCAGAAGACCCAGTACTTC
TRBJ2-5 | - | TRBV29-1 | - | CSVAGLVQETQYF | TGCAGCGTTGCTGGACTCGTACAAGAGACCCAGTACTTC
TRBJ2-2 | TRBD2 | TRBV7-8 | - | CASSPTTSGNVGELFF | TGTGCCAGCAGCCCTACGACTAGCGGGAATGTCGGGGAGCTGTTTTTT
TRBJ2-7 | TRBD2 | TRBV4-1 | - | CASSLTGGSPREQYF | TGCGCCAGCAGCCTCACGGGCGGGAGTCCCCGCGAGCAGTACTTC
TRBJ2-7 | - | TRBV2 | - | CASSEAQLQGWYF | TGTGCCAGCAGTGAAGCGCAACTACAGGGTTGGTACTTC
TRBJ2-7 | - | TRBV19 | - | CASSIGARYEQYF | TGTGCCAGTAGTATAGGAGCGAGGTACGAGCAGTACTTC
TRBJ2-1 | - | TRBV5-8 | - | CASSYLGSYNEQFF | TGTGCCAGCAGTTACCTTGGCAGCTACAATGAGCAGTTCTTC
TRBJ2-1 | TRBD2 | TRBV2 | - | CASSADLAGAGNEQFF | TGTGCCAGCAGTGCCGATCTAGCGGGGGCGGGGAATGAGCAGTTCTTC
TRBJ2-5 | TRBD2 | TRBV4-2 | few | CASSLSLAGIQETQYF | TGTGCCAGCAGCCTGAGCCTAGCGGGGATCCAAGAGACCCAGTACTTC
TRBJ2-3 | - | TRBV18 | - | CASSASQGIEVTDTQYF | TGTGCCAGCTCAGCGTCACAGGGTATAGAGGTCACAGATACGCAGTATTTT
TRBJ2-1 | TRBD2 | TRBV5-1 | - | CASRRAGGLGGEQFF | TGCGCCAGCAGGAGAGCGGGGGGGCTAGGCGGTGAGCAGTTCTTC
TRBJ1-5 | - | TRBV5-1 | - | CASSPTGPNQPQHF | TGCGCCAGCAGCCCGACAGGTCCAAATCAGCCCCAGCATTTT
TRBJ1-4 | - | TRBV28 | few | CASRQDSSTNEKLFF | TGTGCCAGCAGGCAGGACAGCTCTACTAATGAAAAACTGTTTTTT
TRBJ2-1 | - | TRBV9 | - | CASSVVVAALPEQFF | TGTGCCAGCAGCGTAGTTGTAGCGGCCCTCCCAGAGCAGTTCTTC
TRBJ2-2 | TRBD2 | TRBV7-3 | once | CASSDPLAGVNTGELFF | TGTGCCAGCAGCGATCCACTAGCGGGAGTGAACACCGGGGAGCTGTTTTTT
TRBJ2-7 | - | TRBV5-4 | - | CASSRSALGTDEQYF | -
TRBJ2-7 | TRBD1 | TRBV2 | - | CASSESGQGAYEQYF | TGTGCCAGCAGTGAATCGGGACAGGGTGCCTACGAGCAGTACTTC
TRBJ1-1 | TRBD1 | TRBV5-8 | - | CASRPLGGQGIFEAFF | TGTGCCAGCAGACCCTTGGGGGGACAGGGAATATTTGAAGCTTTCTTT
TRBJ1-1 | - | TRBV7-3 | once | CASSPARSHTEAFF | TGTGCCAGCAGCCCAGCGAGATCCCACACTGAAGCTTTCTTT
TRBJ2-3 | - | TRBV5-1 | - | CASSFRGRQSVDTQYF | TGCGCCAGCAGCTTCCGGGGGAGGCAATCGGTAGATACGCAGTATTTT
TRBJ2-2 | TRBD2 | TRBV6-5 | - | CASQRAGGPGELFF | TGTGCCAGCCAGCGAGCGGGAGGGCCCGGGGAGCTGTTTTTT
TRBJ2-5 | TRBD1 | TRBV28 | few | CASSLRTGGGKTQYF | TGTGCCAGCAGTCTCCGGACAGGGGGAGGGAAGACCCAGTACTTC
TRBJ2-5 | - | TRBV5-1 | - | CASSTVLEEETQYF | TGCGCCAGCAGTACCGTGTTGGAGGAAGAGACCCAGTACTTC
TRBJ1-3 | - | TRBV13 | - | CASSLGAGGRLNTIYF | TGTGCCAGCAGCTTAGGGGCAGGAGGACGTTTGAACACCATATATTTT
TRBJ1-1 | - | TRBV6-1 | - | CASSVQGWSEAFF | TGTGCCAGCAGTGTCCAGGGTTGGTCTGAAGCTTTCTTT
TRBJ2-7 | TRBD1 | TRBV15 | once | CATSRGRTGVAYEQYF | TGTGCCACCAGCAGAGGGAGGACAGGGGTAGCGTACGAGCAGTACTTC
TRBJ2-7 | - | TRBV20-1 | - | CSAGGLYEQYF | TGCAGTGCGGGGGGACTCTACGAGCAGTACTTC
TRBJ1-4 | - | TRBV6-1 | - | CASSETTGLGEKLFF | TGTGCCAGCAGTGAAACCACAGGGCTTGGTGAAAAACTGTTTTTT
TRBJ1-2 | - | TRBV9 | - | CASSVGAGRDYGYTF | TGTGCCAGCAGCGTAGGGGCAGGGAGGGACTATGGCTACACCTTC